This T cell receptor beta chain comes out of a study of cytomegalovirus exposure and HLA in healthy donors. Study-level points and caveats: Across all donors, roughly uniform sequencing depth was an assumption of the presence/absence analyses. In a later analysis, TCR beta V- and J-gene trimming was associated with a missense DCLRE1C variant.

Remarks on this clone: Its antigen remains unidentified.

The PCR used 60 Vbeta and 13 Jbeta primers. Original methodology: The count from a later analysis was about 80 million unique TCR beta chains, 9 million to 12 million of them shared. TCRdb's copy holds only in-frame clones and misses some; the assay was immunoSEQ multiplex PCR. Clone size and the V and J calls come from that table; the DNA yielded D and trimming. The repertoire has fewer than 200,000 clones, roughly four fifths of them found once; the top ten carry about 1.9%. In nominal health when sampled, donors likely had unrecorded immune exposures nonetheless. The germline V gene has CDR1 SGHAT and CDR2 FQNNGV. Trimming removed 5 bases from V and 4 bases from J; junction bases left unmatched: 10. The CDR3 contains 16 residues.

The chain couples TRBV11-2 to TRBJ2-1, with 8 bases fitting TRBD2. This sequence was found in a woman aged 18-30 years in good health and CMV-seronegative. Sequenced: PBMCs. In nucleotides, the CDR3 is TGTGCCAGCAGCGCCCGGCCCACTAGCGGTTACAATGAGCAGTTCTTC. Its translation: CASSARPTSGYNEQFF. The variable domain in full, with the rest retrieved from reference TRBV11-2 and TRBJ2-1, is EAGVAQSPRYKIIEKRQSVAFWCNPISGHATLYWYQQILGQGPKLLIQFQNNGVVDDSQLPKDRFSAERLKGVDSTLKIQPAKLEDSAVYLCASSARPTSGYNEQFFGPGTRLTVL.